This is a list of T cell receptor beta chains from one sample in a study of shared T cell receptors in the human thymus. Assay: immunoSEQ multiplex PCR; the TCRdb copy retains only in-frame clones and omits some. The sample includes hundreds of thousands of clones, approximately 88% of them seen just once. The data were also submitted as part of a second study, on human thymus T cells.

The sample comprised thymocytes. These receptors originate from a boy under two years old with a congenital heart defect. Both conserved end residues are trimmed from each CDR3. Clone size is not always given. Where it is, it says once, few, many or a class for expanded clones.

CDR3 protein: ASSVTDRAPYEQY
clone size: NA
V gene: TRBV9
J gene: TRBJ2-7

CDR3 protein: ASSEGVQGKGKGYT
clone size: once
V gene: TRBV6-1
J gene: TRBJ1-2

CDR3 protein: ASSQPSSGRASEQY
clone size: once
V gene: TRBV14
J gene: TRBJ2-7

CDR3 protein: ASSYRTSGDYEQF
clone size: NA
V gene: TRBV27
J gene: TRBJ2-1

CDR3 protein: SAYEGLADNEQF
clone size: NA
V gene: TRBV29-1
J gene: TRBJ2-1

CDR3 protein: ASSSPSAGNYNEQF
clone size: NA
V gene: TRBV7-9
J gene: TRBJ2-1

CDR3 protein: SVDFPSASYNEQF
clone size: NA
V gene: TRBV29-1
J gene: TRBJ2-1

CDR3 protein: ASSLSGSGVAKNIQY
clone size: NA
V gene: TRBV5-1
J gene: TRBJ2-4

CDR3 protein: ASNFPDEQF
clone size: NA
V gene: TRBV27
J gene: TRBJ2-1

CDR3 protein: AWSSRGGSGYNEQF
clone size: NA
V gene: TRBV30
J gene: TRBJ2-1

CDR3 protein: ASSVSGRAEQY
clone size: NA
V gene: TRBV7-8
J gene: TRBJ2-7

CDR3 protein: ASSLADSPNQPQH
clone size: few
V gene: TRBV5-4
J gene: TRBJ1-5

CDR3 protein: ASSLAGTMNTEAF
clone size: NA
V gene: TRBV5-4
J gene: TRBJ1-1

CDR3 protein: ASKLQGSGYGYT
clone size: once
V gene: TRBV6-6
J gene: TRBJ1-2

CDR3 protein: ASTKTGTGIYEQY
clone size: NA
V gene: TRBV25-1
J gene: TRBJ2-7

CDR3 protein: ASSPGSSGRRTGELF
clone size: NA
V gene: TRBV5-1
J gene: TRBJ2-2

CDR3 protein: ASSSGISGANVLT
clone size: few
V gene: TRBV7-2
J gene: TRBJ2-6

CDR3 protein: ASSEWLLAEPYEQY
clone size: NA
V gene: TRBV2
J gene: TRBJ2-7

CDR3 protein: ASSLEAGFSGANVLT
clone size: NA
V gene: TRBV5-4
J gene: TRBJ2-6

CDR3 protein: ASSLPTRTSGLYEQY
clone size: NA
V gene: TRBV11-1
J gene: TRBJ2-7

CDR3 protein: ASSPTPAAGEGNEQF
clone size: few
V gene: TRBV27
J gene: TRBJ2-1

CDR3 protein: GQGGAHEQF
clone size: NA
V gene: TRBV29-1
J gene: TRBJ2-1

CDR3 protein: ASSLAVRERETQY
clone size: NA
V gene: TRBV7-4
J gene: TRBJ2-5

CDR3 protein: ASTSSGPTEAF
clone size: NA
V gene: TRBV28
J gene: TRBJ1-1

CDR3 protein: ASSKKTNRGYNEQF
clone size: once
V gene: TRBV21-1
J gene: TRBJ2-1

CDR3 protein: ASRAGNGHYGYT
clone size: few
V gene: TRBV4-2
J gene: TRBJ1-2

CDR3 protein: ASSESDRDLNTEAF
clone size: NA
V gene: TRBV25-1
J gene: TRBJ1-1